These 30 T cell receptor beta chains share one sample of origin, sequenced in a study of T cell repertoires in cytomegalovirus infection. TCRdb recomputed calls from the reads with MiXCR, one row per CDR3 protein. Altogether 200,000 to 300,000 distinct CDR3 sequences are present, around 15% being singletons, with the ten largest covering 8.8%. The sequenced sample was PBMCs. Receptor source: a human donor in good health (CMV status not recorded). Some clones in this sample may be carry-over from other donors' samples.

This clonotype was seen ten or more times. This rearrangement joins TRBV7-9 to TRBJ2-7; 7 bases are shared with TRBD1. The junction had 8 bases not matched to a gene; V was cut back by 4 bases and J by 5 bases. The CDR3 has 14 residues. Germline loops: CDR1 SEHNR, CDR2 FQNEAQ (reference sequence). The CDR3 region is CASSSTGLGDEQYV. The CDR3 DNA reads TGTGCCAGCAGCTCGACAGGGTTGGGCGACGAGCAGTACGTC.

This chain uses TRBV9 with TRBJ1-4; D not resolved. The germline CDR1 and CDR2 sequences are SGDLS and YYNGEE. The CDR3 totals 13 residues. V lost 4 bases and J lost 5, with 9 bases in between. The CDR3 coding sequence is TGTGCCAGCAGCCCGGACCTAAATGAAAAACTGTTTTTT. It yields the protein CASSPDLNEKLFF.

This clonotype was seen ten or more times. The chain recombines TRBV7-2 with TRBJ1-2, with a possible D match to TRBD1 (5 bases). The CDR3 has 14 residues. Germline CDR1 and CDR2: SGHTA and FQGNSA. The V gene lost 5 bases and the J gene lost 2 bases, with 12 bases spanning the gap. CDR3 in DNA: TGTGCCAGCAGCCCGTGGACACCCAACTATGGCTACACCTTC. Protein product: CASSPWTPNYGYTF. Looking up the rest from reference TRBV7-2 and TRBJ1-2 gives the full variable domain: GAGVSQSPSNKVTEKGKDVELRCDPISGHTALYWYRQSLGQGLEFLIYFQGNSAPDKSGLPSDRFSAERTGGSVSTLTIQRTQQEDSAVYLCASSPWTPNYGYTFGSGTRLTVV.

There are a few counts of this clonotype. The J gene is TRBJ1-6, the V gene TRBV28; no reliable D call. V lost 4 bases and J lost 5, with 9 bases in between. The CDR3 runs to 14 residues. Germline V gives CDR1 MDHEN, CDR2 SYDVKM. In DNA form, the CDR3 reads TGTGCCAGCAGTTCGGGAGCTAATAATTCACCCCTCCACTTT. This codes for CASSSGANNSPLHF.

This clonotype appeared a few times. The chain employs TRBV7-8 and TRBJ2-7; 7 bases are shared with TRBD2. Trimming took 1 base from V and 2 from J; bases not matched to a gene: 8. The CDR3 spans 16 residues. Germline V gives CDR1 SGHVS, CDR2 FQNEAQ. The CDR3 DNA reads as TGTGCCAGCAGCTTAGGGGGGGGGGGTGCTGCCTACGAGCAGTACTTC. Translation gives CASSLGGGGAAYEQYF.

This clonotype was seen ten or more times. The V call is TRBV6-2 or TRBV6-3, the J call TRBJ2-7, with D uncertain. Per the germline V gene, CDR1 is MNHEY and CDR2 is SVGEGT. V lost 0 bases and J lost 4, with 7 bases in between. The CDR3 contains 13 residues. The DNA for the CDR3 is TGTGCCAGCAGTTACTCGTCGGCTTACGAGCAGTACTTC. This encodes CASSYSSAYEQYF.

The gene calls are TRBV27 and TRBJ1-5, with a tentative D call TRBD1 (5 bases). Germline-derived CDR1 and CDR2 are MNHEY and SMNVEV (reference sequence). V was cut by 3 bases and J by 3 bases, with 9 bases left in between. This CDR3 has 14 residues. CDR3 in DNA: TGTGCCAGCAGTTTTGACAGTTTCAATCAGCCCCAGCATTTT. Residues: CASSFDSFNQPQHF.

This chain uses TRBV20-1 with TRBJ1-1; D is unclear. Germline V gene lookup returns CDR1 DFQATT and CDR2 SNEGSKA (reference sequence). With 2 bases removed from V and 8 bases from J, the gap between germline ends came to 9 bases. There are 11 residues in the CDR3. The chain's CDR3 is CSARQAMEAFF. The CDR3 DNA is TGCAGTGCTAGACAGGCCATGGAAGCTTTCTTT.

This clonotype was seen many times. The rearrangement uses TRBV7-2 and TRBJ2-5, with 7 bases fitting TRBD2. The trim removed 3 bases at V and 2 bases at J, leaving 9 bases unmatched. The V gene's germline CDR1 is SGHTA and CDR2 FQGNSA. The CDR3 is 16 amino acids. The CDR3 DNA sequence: TGTGCCAGCAGCTTCGGAGGGAGGGGAGGTCAAGAGACCCAGTACTTC. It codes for CASSFGGRGGQETQYF.

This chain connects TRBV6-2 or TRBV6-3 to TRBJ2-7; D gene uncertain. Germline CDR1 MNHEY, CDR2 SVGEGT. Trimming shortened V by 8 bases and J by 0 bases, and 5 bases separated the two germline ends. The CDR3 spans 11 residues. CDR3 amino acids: CASRSSYEQYF. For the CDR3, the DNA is TGTGCCAGCCGCAGCTCCTACGAGCAGTACTTC.

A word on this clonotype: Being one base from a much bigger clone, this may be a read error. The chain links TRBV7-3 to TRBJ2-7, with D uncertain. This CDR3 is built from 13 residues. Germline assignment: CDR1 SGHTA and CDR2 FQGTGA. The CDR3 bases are TGTGACAGCAGCTCAGACCCTGCCACCGAGCAGTACTTC. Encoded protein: CDSSSDPATEQYF.

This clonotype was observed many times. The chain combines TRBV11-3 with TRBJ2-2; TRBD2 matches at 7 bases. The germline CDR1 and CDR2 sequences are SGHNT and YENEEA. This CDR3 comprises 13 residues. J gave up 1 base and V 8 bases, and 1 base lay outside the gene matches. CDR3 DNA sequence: TGTGCCAGCGGGGAGGGGAACACCGGGGAGCTGTTTTTT. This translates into CASGEGNTGELFF.

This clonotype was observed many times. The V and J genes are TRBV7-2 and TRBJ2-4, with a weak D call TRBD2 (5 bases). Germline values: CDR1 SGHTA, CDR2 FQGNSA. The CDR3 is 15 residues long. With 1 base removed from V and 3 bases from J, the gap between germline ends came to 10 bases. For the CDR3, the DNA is TGTGCCAGCAGCTTAGGTGAAGGAGGCAAAAACATTCAGTACTTC. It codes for CASSLGEGGKNIQYF.

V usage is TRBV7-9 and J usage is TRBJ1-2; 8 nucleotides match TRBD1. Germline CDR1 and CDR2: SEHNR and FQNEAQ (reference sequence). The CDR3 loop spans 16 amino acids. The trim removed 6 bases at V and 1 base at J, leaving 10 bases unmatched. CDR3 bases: TGTGCCAGCAGACAACCACCGGGACAGGATAACTATGGCTACACCTTC. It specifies CASRQPPGQDNYGYTF.

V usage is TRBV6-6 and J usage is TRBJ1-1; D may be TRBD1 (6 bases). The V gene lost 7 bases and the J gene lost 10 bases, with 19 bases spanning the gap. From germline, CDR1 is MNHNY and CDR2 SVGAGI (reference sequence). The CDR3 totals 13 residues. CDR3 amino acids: CASIRGGGELAFF. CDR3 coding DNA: TGTGCCAGCATCAGGGGAGGGGGGGAGTTAGCTTTCTTT.

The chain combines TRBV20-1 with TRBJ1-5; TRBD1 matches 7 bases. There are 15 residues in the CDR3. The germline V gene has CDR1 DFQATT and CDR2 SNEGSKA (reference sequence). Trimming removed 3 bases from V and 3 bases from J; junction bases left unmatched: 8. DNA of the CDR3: TGCAGTGCTAGTAGCCGGACAGGCCACAATCAGCCCCAGCATTTT. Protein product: CSASSRTGHNQPQHF.

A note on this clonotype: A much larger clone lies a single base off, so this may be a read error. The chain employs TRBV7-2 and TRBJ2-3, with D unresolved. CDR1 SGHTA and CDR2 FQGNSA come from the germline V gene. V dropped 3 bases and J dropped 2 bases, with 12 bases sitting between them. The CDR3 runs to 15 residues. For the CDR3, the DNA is TGTGCCAGCAGCTTCCCTCGGGTCGACACAGATACGCAGTATTTT. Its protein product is CASSFPRVDTDTQYF.

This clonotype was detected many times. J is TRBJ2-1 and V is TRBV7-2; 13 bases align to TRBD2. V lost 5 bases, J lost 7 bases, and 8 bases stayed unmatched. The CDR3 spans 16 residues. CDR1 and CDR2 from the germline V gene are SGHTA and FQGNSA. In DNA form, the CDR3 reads TGTGCCAGCAGCCTACGACTAGCGGGAGGAAAGAATGAGCAGTTCTTC. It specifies CASSLRLAGGKNEQFF.

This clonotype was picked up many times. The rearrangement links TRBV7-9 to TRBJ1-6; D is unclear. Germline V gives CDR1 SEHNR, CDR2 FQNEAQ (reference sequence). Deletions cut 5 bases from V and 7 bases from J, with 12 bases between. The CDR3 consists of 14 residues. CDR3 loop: CASSGPGLNSPLHF. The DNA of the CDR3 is TGTGCCAGCAGCGGACCGGGCCTGAATTCACCCCTCCACTTT.

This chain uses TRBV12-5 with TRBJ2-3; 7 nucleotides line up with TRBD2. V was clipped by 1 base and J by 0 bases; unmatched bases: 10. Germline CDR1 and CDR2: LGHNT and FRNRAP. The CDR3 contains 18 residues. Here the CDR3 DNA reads TGTGCTAGTGGTTTGGCCGCGACTAGCCCAGCTAGCACAGATACGCAGTATTTT. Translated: CASGLAATSPASTDTQYF. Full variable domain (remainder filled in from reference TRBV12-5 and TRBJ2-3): DARVTQTPRHKVTEMGQEVTMRCQPILGHNTVFWYRQTMMQGLELLAYFRNRAPLDDSGMPKDRFSAEMPDATLATLKIQPSEPRDSAVYFCASGLAATSPASTDTQYFGPGTRLTVL.

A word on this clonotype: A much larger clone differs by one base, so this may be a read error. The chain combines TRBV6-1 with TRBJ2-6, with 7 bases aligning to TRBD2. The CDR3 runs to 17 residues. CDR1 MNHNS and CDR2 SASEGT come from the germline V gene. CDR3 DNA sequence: TGTGCCAGCAGTTACGGGCAGGGTCTGGGGGGGGACAACGTCCTGACTTTC. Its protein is CASSYGQGLGGDNVLTF.

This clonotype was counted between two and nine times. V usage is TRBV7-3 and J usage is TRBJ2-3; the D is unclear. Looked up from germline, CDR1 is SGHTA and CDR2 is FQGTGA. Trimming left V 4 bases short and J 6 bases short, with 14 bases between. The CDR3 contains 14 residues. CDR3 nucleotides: TGTGCCAGCAGCTCATTAGGACCTCCGGATACGCAGTATTTT. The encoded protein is CASSSLGPPDTQYF.

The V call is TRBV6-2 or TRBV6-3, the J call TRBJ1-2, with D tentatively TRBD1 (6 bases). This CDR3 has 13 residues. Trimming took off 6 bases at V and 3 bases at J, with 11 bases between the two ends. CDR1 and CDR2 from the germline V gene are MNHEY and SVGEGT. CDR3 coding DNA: TGTGCCAGCAGACAAGGACAGCACTATGGCTACACCTTC. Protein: CASRQGQHYGYTF.

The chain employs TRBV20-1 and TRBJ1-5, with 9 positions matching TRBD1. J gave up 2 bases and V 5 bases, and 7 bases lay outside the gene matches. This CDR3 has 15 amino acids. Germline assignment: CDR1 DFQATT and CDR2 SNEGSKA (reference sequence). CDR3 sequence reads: CSAYSDRGGNQPQHF. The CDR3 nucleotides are TGCAGTGCTTACTCGGACAGGGGTGGCAATCAGCCCCAGCATTTT.

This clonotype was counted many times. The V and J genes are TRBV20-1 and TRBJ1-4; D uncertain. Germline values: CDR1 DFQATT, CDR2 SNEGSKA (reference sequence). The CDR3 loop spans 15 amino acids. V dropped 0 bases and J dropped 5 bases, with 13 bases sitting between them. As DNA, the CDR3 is TGCAGTGCTAGAGATAGGAGAGGGAGGAATGAAAAACTGTTTTTT. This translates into CSARDRRGRNEKLFF.

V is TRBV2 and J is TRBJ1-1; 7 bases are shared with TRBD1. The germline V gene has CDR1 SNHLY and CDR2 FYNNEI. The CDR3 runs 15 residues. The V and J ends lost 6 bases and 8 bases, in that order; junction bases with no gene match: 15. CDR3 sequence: CASRRGMGGGREAFF. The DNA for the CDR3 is TGTGCCAGCAGAAGAGGGATGGGAGGGGGCCGAGAAGCTTTCTTT.

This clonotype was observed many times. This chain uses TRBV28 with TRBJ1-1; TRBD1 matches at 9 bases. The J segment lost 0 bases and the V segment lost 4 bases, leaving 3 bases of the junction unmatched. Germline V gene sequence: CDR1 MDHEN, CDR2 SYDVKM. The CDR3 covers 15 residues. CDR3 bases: TGTGCCAGCAGTTGGGGGACAGGGCTGAACACTGAAGCTTTCTTT. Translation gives CASSWGTGLNTEAFF. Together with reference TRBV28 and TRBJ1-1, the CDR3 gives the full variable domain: DVKVTQSSRYLVKRTGEKVFLECVQDMDHENMFWYRQDPGLGLRLIYFSYDVKMKEKGDIPEGYSVSREKKERFSLILESASTNQTSMYLCASSWGTGLNTEAFFGQGTRLTVV.

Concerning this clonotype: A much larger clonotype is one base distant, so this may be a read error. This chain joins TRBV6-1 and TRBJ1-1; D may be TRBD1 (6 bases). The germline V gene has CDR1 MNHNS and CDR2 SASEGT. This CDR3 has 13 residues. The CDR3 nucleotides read TGTGCCAGAAGTGACAACAGGGAAACTGAAGCTTTCTTT. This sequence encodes CARSDNRETEAFF.

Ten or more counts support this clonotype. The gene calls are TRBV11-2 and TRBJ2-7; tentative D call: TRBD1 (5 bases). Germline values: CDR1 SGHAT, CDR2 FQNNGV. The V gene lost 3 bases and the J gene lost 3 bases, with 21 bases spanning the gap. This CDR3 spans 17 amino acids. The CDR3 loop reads CASSLRPQGTSHYEQYF. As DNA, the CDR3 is TGTGCCAGCAGCTTGAGGCCCCAGGGAACATCCCACTACGAGCAGTACTTC.

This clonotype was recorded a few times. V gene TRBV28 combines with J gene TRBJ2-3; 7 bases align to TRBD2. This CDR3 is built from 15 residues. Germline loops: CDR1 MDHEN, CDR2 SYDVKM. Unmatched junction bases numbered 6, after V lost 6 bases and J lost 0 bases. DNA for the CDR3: TGTGCCAGCAGCCGACTAGCTGCTAGCACAGATACGCAGTATTTT. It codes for CASSRLAASTDTQYF.